These 21 T cell receptor beta chains were sequenced from one sample in a study of blood T cell repertoires in COVID-19. Sequenced by immunoSEQ multiplex PCR; TCRdb stores in-frame clones only, minus some. There are some 320,000 clones in the sample; roughly 91% occur only once, and over 8.5% lies in the top ten. What was sequenced was peripheral blood. The receptors shown here come from a woman under 40 with COVID-19, enrolled during active disease.

There are a few counts of this clone. The rearrangement uses TRBV18 and TRBJ2-5, with no clear D. The CDR3 covers 12 residues. CDR1 and CDR2 (germline): KGHSH, LQKENI. The V and J ends lost 3 bases and 5 bases respectively, with 7 bases between them. The CDR3 loop is CASSPQDETQYF. The CDR3 coding sequence is TGTGCCAGCTCACCGCAGGATGAGACCCAGTACTTC.

The J gene is TRBJ2-5, the V gene TRBV5-1, with 10 bases lining up with TRBD2. The ends lost 0 bases at V and 4 bases at J; junction bases unmatched: 3. This CDR3 comprises 15 residues. Germline loops: CDR1 SGHRS, CDR2 YFSETQ. In nucleotides, the CDR3 is TGCGCCAGCAGCTTGGGTGTAGCGGGGGGAGAGACCCAGTACTTC. Residues: CASSLGVAGGETQYF.

This clone was counted once. V is TRBV5-1 and J is TRBJ2-7; TRBD1 might be the D (5 bases). The V and J ends lost 0 bases and 0 bases respectively, with 10 bases between them. The CDR3 has 15 amino acids. CDR1 and CDR2 from the germline V gene are SGHRS and YFSETQ. Written as DNA, the CDR3 is TGCGCCAGCAGCTTGGGGGTGACAGTCTCCTACGAGCAGTACTTC. Encoded protein: CASSLGVTVSYEQYF.

The rearrangement joins TRBV27 to TRBJ1-6, with D unclear. The germline V gene encodes CDR1 MNHEY and CDR2 SMNVEV (reference sequence). V shed 7 bases and J shed 5 bases, with 6 bases lying between them. The CDR3 covers 12 residues. The CDR3 loop is CASKQNNSPLHF. The CDR3 coding sequence is TGTGCCAGCAAACAGAATAATTCACCCCTCCACTTT.

J is TRBJ2-7 and V is TRBV10-2; D is unclear. V was pared by 4 bases and J by 7 bases, with 8 bases between. Looked up from germline, CDR1 is WSHSY and CDR2 is SAAADI. CDR3 size: 11 residues. CDR3 loop: CASSVEREQYF. The CDR3 DNA is TGCGCCAGCAGTGTCGAGCGTGAGCAGTACTTC.

The chain joins TRBV11-2 to TRBJ1-2; TRBD1 aligns across 7 bases. Germline V gives CDR1 SGHAT, CDR2 FQNNGV. The CDR3 totals 14 residues. The trim removed 5 bases at V and 2 bases at J, leaving 5 bases unmatched. Written as DNA, the CDR3 is TGTGCCAGCAGCCTATGGGACAGCAACTATGGCTACACCTTC. Protein: CASSLWDSNYGYTF.

The rearrangement links TRBV19 to TRBJ1-1; 8 nucleotides line up with TRBD1. V was clipped by 3 bases and J by 5 bases; unmatched bases: 5. Germline V gene sequence: CDR1 LNHDA, CDR2 SQIVND (reference sequence). This CDR3 spans 14 amino acids. Written as DNA, the CDR3 is TGTGCCAGTAGTATGGACAGGGATAGTACTGAAGCTTTCTTT. Encoded protein: CASSMDRDSTEAFF.

The chain carries TRBV3-1 (or the pseudogene TRBV3-2) and TRBJ2-5; 8 bases fit TRBD2. With V trimmed by 4 bases and J by 1 base, 5 bases remained unmatched. This CDR3 region has 15 residues. The germline gives CDR1 LGHDT, CDR2 YNNKEL (reference sequence). Written as DNA, the CDR3 is TGTGCCAGCAGCCGCCGCGGGGGGACCCAAGAGACCCAGTACTTC. Translating it yields CASSRRGGTQETQYF.

The chain recombines TRBV5-8 with TRBJ1-5, with D possibly matching TRBD1 (6 bases). The V gene's germline CDR1 is SGHTS and CDR2 YDEGEE. V was shortened by 4 bases and J by 0 bases, with 11 bases between the two germline ends. There are 15 residues in the CDR3. The CDR3 is CASSIQGYSNQPQHF. CDR3 coding DNA: TGTGCCAGCAGCATACAGGGATATAGCAATCAGCCCCAGCATTTT.

The chain carries TRBV24-1 and TRBJ1-3; TRBD1 is a possible D gene (5 bases). Germline values: CDR1 KGHDR, CDR2 SFDVKD. Trimming took 5 bases from V and 0 from J, leaving 13 bases between them. This CDR3 is built from 16 residues. CDR3 sequence: CATSGSGAASGNTIYF. DNA for the CDR3: TGTGCCACCAGTGGTAGCGGGGCCGCCTCTGGAAACACCATATATTTT.

Written as DNA, the CDR3 is TGTGCCAGCAGCCAACCTAAACAGGGACCGTTAAACTATGGCTACACCTTC. This translates into CASSQPKQGPLNYGYTF. The chain recombines TRBV3-1 (or the pseudogene TRBV3-2) with TRBJ1-2; D is perhaps TRBD1 (6 bases). The V gene's germline CDR1 is LGHDT and CDR2 YNNKEL (reference sequence). There are 17 residues in the CDR3. Deletions cut 2 bases from V and 2 bases from J, with 18 bases between.

This chain links TRBV7-9 with TRBJ1-5; tentatively, D is TRBD1 (6 bases). The CDR3 runs to 15 residues. CDR1 and CDR2 from the germline V gene are SEHNR and FQNEAQ (reference sequence). V was trimmed by 4 bases and J by 6 bases, leaving 16 bases between them. This chain's CDR3 is CASSSSGGGVQPQHF. The CDR3 DNA follows: TGTGCCAGCAGCTCCTCAGGCGGGGGCGTTCAGCCCCAGCATTTT.

V gene TRBV12-5 combines with J gene TRBJ2-1; 11 bases map to TRBD2. The length of the CDR3 is 15 residues. The J segment lost 6 bases and the V segment lost 8 bases, leaving 9 bases of the junction unmatched. Germline CDR1 and CDR2: LGHNT and FRNRAP. CDR3 coding DNA: TGTGCTAGTTTACGGCTAGCGGGGGGTGGCAATGAGCAGTTCTTC. This codes for CASLRLAGGGNEQFF.

In regard to this clone: The sample carries other DNA sequences with the same CDR3. The V gene is TRBV19, the J gene TRBJ1-2; a possible D gene is TRBD1 (6 bases). The CDR3 has 13 residues. Germline CDR1 and CDR2: LNHDA and SQIVND (reference sequence). The V end was cut by 3 bases, the J end by 3 bases, with 8 bases between. CDR3 nucleotide sequence: TGTGCCAGTAGTATCGCAGGGGACTATGGCTACACCTTC. Translation: CASSIAGDYGYTF.

V usage is TRBV19 and J usage is TRBJ2-1, with D possibly matching TRBD1 (6 bases). The ends were cut back, 6 bases at V and 0 bases at J, with 12 bases in the middle. Germline-derived CDR1 and CDR2 are LNHDA and SQIVND (reference sequence). This CDR3 has 15 residues. This CDR3 is CASRKDRGSYNEQFF. DNA for the CDR3: TGTGCCAGTAGAAAGGACAGAGGCTCCTACAATGAGCAGTTCTTC.

This clone came up once. The chain combines TRBV6-5 with TRBJ1-1; 9 bases align to TRBD1. Germline assignment: CDR1 MNHEY and CDR2 SVGAGI. Trimming cost V 4 bases and J 4 bases; bases outside gene matches: 7. This CDR3 spans 15 amino acids. This CDR3 reads CASSSTSGQGTEAFF. The CDR3 nucleotides are TGTGCCAGCAGTTCGACCTCGGGACAGGGCACTGAAGCTTTCTTT.

The chain couples TRBV11-2 to TRBJ2-3; TRBD2 matches at 10 bases. J lost 1 base, V lost 5 bases, and 3 bases had no gene match. Germline values: CDR1 SGHAT, CDR2 FQNNGV. The CDR3 is 15 residues long. The CDR3 DNA reads as TGTGCCAGCAGCAGGCTAGCGGGGGGCACAGATACGCAGTATTTT. Translating gives CASSRLAGGTDTQYF.

This sequence joins TRBV24-1 and TRBJ2-5; 7 bases are a match to TRBD2. Unmatched junction bases numbered 15, after V lost 1 base and J lost 5 bases. The CDR3 sequence is 18 residues long. Germline CDR1 and CDR2: KGHDR and SFDVKD. The DNA for the CDR3 is TGTGCCACCAGTGATTTTGCGGGGGAGACCGCAGAGGTTGAGACCCAGTACTTC. Protein: CATSDFAGETAEVETQYF.

The chain uses TRBV19 and TRBJ1-2, with 9 positions matching TRBD1. This CDR3 is built from 13 residues. The germline V gene encodes CDR1 LNHDA and CDR2 SQIVND (reference sequence). J was trimmed by 5 bases and V by 5 bases; bases with no gene match: 3. Here the CDR3 DNA reads TGTGCCAGTAGTCCAGGACAGGGGTATGGCTACACCTTC. It yields the protein CASSPGQGYGYTF.

The rearrangement links TRBV19 to TRBJ2-1; D is perhaps TRBD2 (6 bases). There are 15 residues in the CDR3. The ends were cut back, 7 bases at V and 9 bases at J, with 22 bases in the middle. CDR1 LNHDA and CDR2 SQIVND come from the germline V gene (reference sequence). CDR3 in DNA: TGTGCCAGTACCTCGCCGGGTCCAACCGGGGGTGAGCAGTTCTTC. Translating it yields CASTSPGPTGGEQFF.

The V and J genes are TRBV6-1 and TRBJ1-5; D might be TRBD1 (6 bases). The CDR3 length is 17 residues. The V end lost 2 bases, the J end lost 4 bases, and 18 bases lay between the germline ends. Looked up from germline, CDR1 is MNHNS and CDR2 is SASEGT. The CDR3 is CASSEFDGGGRNQPQHF. As DNA, the CDR3 is TGTGCCAGCAGTGAATTCGACGGGGGGGGGCGGAATCAGCCCCAGCATTTT.